This TCR beta chain was sequenced for a study of CXCR3-negative and CXCR3-positive naive CD8 T cells. General observations from the study: Naive cells positive for CXCR3 carried more hydrophobic TRB CDR3s than CXCR3-negative ones.

Sorts that each held 300,000 or so cells were run in triplicate for every CD8+ T cell subset. Naive CD8+ T cells showed a CD45RO-CCR7+CD27+CD95- phenotype. As to this clonotype: No antigen is known for it.

The germline V gene encodes CDR1 SQVTM and CDR2 ANQGSEA. This CDR3 is built from 13 residues. Each TRB cDNA library was prepared by 5' RACE (with UMI labels). TCRdb processed the 5' RACE reads again and assigns one entry to each CDR3 protein, with no DNA. Recorded for this sample: roughly 6,800 distinct CDR3 sequences. The J gene is TRBJ1-1, the V gene TRBV29-1. The sample was naive CXCR3+ CD8+ T cells from blood. Subset noted: CD45RO-CCR7+CD27+CD95- naive CD8+ T cells expressing CXCR3 (TNR3+). The TCR sequence derives from a human donor in good health. Some clones in this sample may be carry-over from other donors' samples. CDR3 residues: CSVVGNRDTEAFF.